This T cell receptor (beta chain) was identified during a study of CD8 T cells in ankylosing spondylitis. General study points: As reported, disease-linked clones showed significant enrichment in matched ankylosing spondylitis synovial fluid. In ankylosing spondylitis blood, a motif of roughly 8 highly homologous TCR beta variants appeared characteristic.

The CDR3 extends over 17 amino acids. Trimming pared 5 bases from V and 9 bases from J, leaving 26 bases between. MiXCR, run by TCRdb on the 5' RACE reads, gives a single entry per CDR3 protein. The table shows around 490,000 distinct CDR3 sequences, with approximately 5.3% occurring only once. In this sample, this clonotype turned up many times. Its target is unknown. The sequence derives from a male donor with ankylosing spondylitis. The sample comprised blood, either unsorted or a sorted T cell fraction (not recorded which). The chain joins TRBV12-3 or TRBV12-4 to TRBJ2-1; D may be TRBD1 (5 bases). CDR3 sequence reads: CASSPSRRVSRVSEQFF. The CDR3 DNA reads TGTGCCAGCAGTCCCTCCCGCAGGGTCAGTAGGGTTAGTGAGCAGTTCTTC.